This paragraph covers one T cell receptor beta chain sequence. This clone was picked up one time. Its antigen remains unidentified. The sample holds no much larger clone one base away, and base qualities are not on file. The CDR3 regions of human TCRbeta chains were analyzed by immunosequencing. The original pipeline was this. TCRs in the repertoires were compared against a reference library of SARS-CoV-2-specific TCRs that had been generated with the MIRA antigen-specificity platform. Breadth was defined as the fraction of unique TCRs that were SARS-CoV-2-associated, and depth was defined as the fraction of total T cells that were SARS-CoV-2-associated. Each spike-specific TCR was assigned to its reactive spike region and to a CD4 or CD8 class using the MIRA data. Log10-transformed breadth and depth values were compared by one-way ANOVA with Sidak's multiple comparisons tests. TCRdb provides this immuneACCESS table in a form limited to in-frame rearrangements. Some clones are lacking; in checked studies, under half of them reflect an unresolved V gene, and why the rest are absent is not known. V, J and clone size derive from that table, while D and trimming were established from the DNA sequence. Counted in this sample were 130,000 or so clones; 89% of them appeared once. The ten largest clones represent over 2.5% of the sample.

Reading the label with the study, this specimen's time point is: baseline before first vaccination. Samples from vaccinated people were obtained from the UK trials COV001 and COV002, which included a single-blind randomized controlled phase 2/3 trial of AZD1222 (ChAdOx1 nCoV-19) in healthy adults. Trial participant PBMC samples were collected at day 0 and day 28 after the second dose for TCRbeta chain sequencing. These data originate in a study of T cell responses to AZD1222 COVID-19 vaccine (TCRdb year 2021). The study in broad terms: AZD1222 recipients whose second dose came at about 4 weeks and those whose second dose came at about 12 weeks were combined into one group, since spike-specific TCR depth and breadth did not differ between the two schedules. TCR sequencing was performed for some 250 trial participants, of whom about 200 were given two doses of AZD1222 and around 25 were given two doses of MenACWY control vaccine. Trial participants were enrolled by age into subgroups of 18-55, 56-69 and 70-plus years, and around 140, 26 and 57 TCR-sequenced participants, respectively, were included in these subgroups.

CDR3 length: 11 amino acids, cysteine to phenylalanine. The only DNA kept is the CDR3, 33 bases in frame from the first base. Cut back by 4 bases and 3 bases, the V and J ends lie 4 bases apart. The germline V gene gives CDR1 as SGHTA and CDR2 as FQGNSA. Paper-wide results and their limitations: Because no samples from the day 14 peak response were available, repertoires could be characterized only after the peak T cell response. In the small 56-69-year group, the increase in depth fell short of significance, most likely because of low power. CD4 TCRs associated with the vaccine covered the entire spike protein, and the dominant responses were in regions 160-218 and 743-854. Participants were mostly white British, with more females than males. The authors suggested clonal diversity may have been underestimated. Reportedly, close to half of the unique spike-specific TCRs recognized epitopes lying outside the regions that are mutated in the B.1.351 and B.1.1.7 variants. Conclusions about previously exposed vaccinees were limited because only 6 or 7 AZD1222 recipients were SARS-CoV-2 seropositive at baseline. Spike-specific TCR breadth and depth rose significantly after two AZD1222 doses compared with day 0 and with MenACWY recipients.

The specimen was peripheral blood, collected on day 0 of AZD1222 vaccination. The TCR originated in an adult in good health. The chain is made from TRBV7-2 and TRBJ2-7; the D gene cannot be resolved reliably. The encoded CDR3 is CASSSYYEQYF. At the DNA level, the sequence is TGTGCCAGCAGCTCATACTACGAGCAGTACTTC.